This T cell receptor beta chain is drawn from a study of T cells in Graves' hyperthyroidism and ophthalmopathy. Ophthalmopathy patients had Clinical Activity Score at least 3, NOSPECS grade at least 4, duration under 3 months. Criteria for exclusion of patients were uncontrolled infection, other autoimmune disease, pregnancy or lactation. The study's findings and limits: Most clonotypes expanded in the thyroid (above 0.001) were also present in blood.

This clonotype was observed many times. Its antigen is not known. Researchers amplified the TCR beta CDR3 regions from RNA transcripts. The primer set for the first-round RT-PCR of the TCR CDR3 was HTBI. One entry per CDR3 protein results from TCRdb running MiXCR on the multiplex PCR reads. Seen here are about 520,000 distinct CDR3 sequences, roughly a quarter observed once, and the top ten hold around 10%. This clonotype originated in a woman aged 25-40 years with Graves' ophthalmopathy. Source material: blood.

The CDR3 loop is CSARLDRAGYEQYF. CDR3 DNA: TGCAGTGCTAGACTTGACAGGGCGGGGTACGAGCAGTACTTC. The chain recombines TRBV20-1 with TRBJ2-7; perhaps TRBD1 as D (7 bases). The CDR3 runs 14 residues. The V end lost 2 bases, the J end lost 4 bases, and 15 bases lay between the germline ends. Germline CDR1 DFQATT, CDR2 SNEGSKA (reference sequence).